Presented here are 28 T cell receptor beta chains from one specimen sequenced in a study of cytomegalovirus exposure and HLA in healthy donors. Primers included in the PCR were 60 Vbeta and 13 Jbeta primers. Using immunoSEQ multiplex PCR, the repertoire was profiled, and TCRdb retains in-frame clones only, with some absent. The profile shows about 200,000 clones, 75% to 85% of them singletons. Sequencing input: PBMCs. Every receptor here comes from a male donor in good health and CMV-seropositive.

The V and J genes are TRBV11-2 and TRBJ1-2, with 9 bases lining up with TRBD1. The CDR3 consists of 14 residues. V dropped 0 bases and J dropped 7; count of bases not matched to a gene: 3. CDR1 SGHAT and CDR2 FQNNGV come from the germline V gene. The CDR3: CASSLDGTGSGYTF. Here the CDR3 DNA reads TGTGCCAGCAGCTTAGATGGGACAGGGAGTGGCTACACCTTC.

V gene TRBV29-1 combines with J gene TRBJ2-1, with D perhaps TRBD2 (6 bases). The CDR3 covers 11 residues. Deletions cut 7 bases from V and 7 bases from J, with 11 bases between. In germline, CDR1 is SQVTM, CDR2 ANQGSEA. The CDR3 DNA sequence: TGCAGCGGACGACTAGGAAATGAGCAGTTCTTC. As protein: CSGRLGNEQFF.

In DNA form, the CDR3 reads TGTGCCAGCAGCTATACCCTATCGGGGATTTACGAGCAGTACTTC. Translating it yields CASSYTLSGIYEQYF. The gene calls are TRBV7-9 and TRBJ2-7, with a possible D match to TRBD2 (5 bases). Trimming removed 4 bases from V and 4 bases from J, with 17 bases in between. CDR3 length equals 15 residues. Germline-derived CDR1 and CDR2 are SEHNR and FQNEAQ (reference sequence).

This clone is a singleton in its sample. The chain is built from TRBV2 and TRBJ2-2; possible D gene TRBD1, 6 bases. The germline V gene encodes CDR1 SNHLY and CDR2 FYNNEI. CDR3 size: 13 residues. Trimming removed 4 bases at V and 6 bases at J, with 9 bases between. DNA of the CDR3: TGTGCCAGCAGTGTACAGGGCTCCGGGGAGCTGTTTTTT. Protein: CASSVQGSGELFF.

This clone was detected only a few times. The V call is TRBV29-1, the J call TRBJ1-3; D perhaps matches TRBD1 (5 bases). Germline CDR1 SQVTM, CDR2 ANQGSEA. V was pared by 6 bases and J by 1 base, with 13 bases between. The CDR3 runs to 14 residues. CDR3 bases: TGCAGCGTAGACAGCGCGGGATCTGGAAACACCATATATTTT. It specifies CSVDSAGSGNTIYF.

This clone was counted once. V usage is TRBV7-2 and J usage is TRBJ1-6; TRBD1 aligns across 9 bases. Germline V gene lookup returns CDR1 SGHTA and CDR2 FQGNSA. The CDR3 contains 17 residues. V lost 1 base and J lost 7; bases outside the gene matches: 8. This chain's CDR3 is CASSLGIQGAQNSPLHF. For the CDR3, the DNA is TGTGCCAGCAGCTTAGGGATACAGGGGGCGCAGAATTCACCCCTCCACTTT.

The chain combines TRBV6-1 with TRBJ1-3; D gene uncertain. The V end was cut by 2 bases, the J end by 0 bases, with 17 bases between. The germline V gene encodes CDR1 MNHNS and CDR2 SASEGT. The CDR3 has 18 residues. The CDR3 reads CASSESSVGFRSGNTIYF. As DNA, the CDR3 is TGTGCCAGCAGTGAATCGTCTGTGGGCTTCCGCTCTGGAAACACCATATATTTT.

This chain uses TRBV27 with TRBJ2-2; no reliable D call. The CDR3 extends over 14 amino acids. V lost 6 bases and J 2 bases, leaving 10 bases between the germline ends. Germline CDR1 reads MNHEY; CDR2 reads SMNVEV (reference sequence). The CDR3 DNA follows: TGTGCCAGCAGACAAGCGATCAACACCGGGGAGCTGTTTTTT. This sequence encodes CASRQAINTGELFF.

The chain recombines TRBV7-2 with TRBJ1-5; D gene uncertain. The V gene lost 3 bases and the J gene lost 9 bases, with 9 bases spanning the gap. Germline-derived CDR1 and CDR2 are SGHTA and FQGNSA. The CDR3 has 12 residues. Here the CDR3 DNA reads TGTGCCAGCAGCTTCCCCATGAGGCCCCAGCATTTT. Translating gives CASSFPMRPQHF. Together with reference TRBV7-2 and TRBJ1-5, the CDR3 gives the full variable domain: GAGVSQSPSNKVTEKGKDVELRCDPISGHTALYWYRQSLGQGLEFLIYFQGNSAPDKSGLPSDRFSAERTGGSVSTLTIQRTQQEDSAVYLCASSFPMRPQHFGDGTRLSIL.

As to this clone: Additional DNA sequences in this sample encode the identical CDR3. The V gene is TRBV28, the J gene TRBJ2-3; possible D gene TRBD1, 5 bases. This CDR3 region has 12 residues. V was trimmed by 3 bases and J by 9 bases, leaving 10 bases between them. Germline V CDR1 and CDR2: MDHEN, SYDVKM. The CDR3 region is CASSLGLGTQYF. The CDR3 nucleotides read TGTGCCAGCAGTTTGGGGCTCGGGACGCAGTATTTT.

The chain links TRBV6-6 to TRBJ1-6; possible D gene TRBD1, 5 bases. In germline, CDR1 is MNHNY, CDR2 SVGAGI (reference sequence). The length of the CDR3 is 13 residues. Trimming took 5 bases from V and 10 from J, leaving 12 bases between them. CDR3 in amino acids: CASSDTGGSPLHF. In nucleotides, the CDR3 is TGTGCCAGCAGTGACACGGGGGGATCACCCCTCCACTTT.

This clone was seen only a few times. The chain uses TRBV29-1 and TRBJ1-3; 9 nucleotides align to TRBD1. V lost 6 bases and J lost 0; bases outside the gene matches: 12. This CDR3 spans 17 amino acids. Germline V CDR1 and CDR2: SQVTM, ANQGSEA. The CDR3 region is CSVLTGGSDRSGNTIYF. The CDR3 DNA follows: TGCAGCGTACTCACAGGGGGCTCCGATCGCTCTGGAAACACCATATATTTT.

The chain employs TRBV5-1 and TRBJ1-2; the match to TRBD1 covers 8 bases. The CDR3 runs to 15 residues. Looked up from germline, CDR1 is SGHRS and CDR2 is YFSETQ. V was clipped by 5 bases and J by 2 bases; unmatched bases: 8. The CDR3 protein is CASRYTGGGNYGYTF. The DNA for the CDR3 is TGCGCCAGCAGATACACAGGGGGAGGGAACTATGGCTACACCTTC.

The chain carries TRBV7-3 and TRBJ2-2; D unresolved. Looked up from germline, CDR1 is SGHTA and CDR2 is FQGTGA. Trimming pared 5 bases from V and 7 bases from J, leaving 8 bases between. The CDR3 has 12 residues. CDR3 nucleotides: TGTGCCAGCAGCCCGCCGGGCGGGGAGCTGTTTTTT. This encodes CASSPPGGELFF. The full variable domain, in which reference TRBV7-3 and TRBJ2-2 provide the parts outside the CDR3, is GAGVSQTPSNKVTEKGKYVELRCDPISGHTALYWYRQSLGQGPEFLIYFQGTGAADDSGLPNDRFFAVRPEGSVSTLKIQRTERGDSAVYLCASSPPGGELFFGEGSRLTVL.

The chain recombines TRBV7-9 with TRBJ1-2; D is possibly TRBD1 (6 bases). Trimming took 3 bases from V and 7 from J, leaving 21 bases between them. CDR3 size: 16 residues. Looked up from germline, CDR1 is SEHNR and CDR2 is FQNEAQ (reference sequence). The CDR3 sequence is CASSLGAGAPRGGYTF. DNA for the CDR3: TGTGCCAGCAGCTTGGGAGCCGGGGCCCCCAGGGGTGGCTACACCTTC.

The chain couples TRBV30 to TRBJ1-1; D remains ambiguous. V was clipped by 0 bases and J by 5 bases, with 13 bases between them. CDR3 length: 14 residues. CDR1 is GTSNPN and CDR2 is SVGIG in the germline V gene (reference sequence). The DNA of the CDR3 is TGTGCCTGGAGTGTGAATTCGGGTTCTACTGAAGCTTTCTTT. Protein sequence: CAWSVNSGSTEAFF.

V gene TRBV19 combines with J gene TRBJ2-7, with 7 positions matching TRBD2. Germline assignment: CDR1 LNHDA and CDR2 SQIVND (reference sequence). This CDR3 contains 16 residues. The V segment lost 4 bases and the J segment 4 bases; nucleotides outside the gene matches: 13. The CDR3 nucleotides read TGTGCCAGTAGTAGGGGTGGTCGGGAGGACTCATACGAGCAGTACTTC. It codes for CASSRGGREDSYEQYF.

J is TRBJ2-3 and V is TRBV6-5, with a weak D call TRBD1 (5 bases). This CDR3 spans 12 amino acids. Germline V gene sequence: CDR1 MNHEY, CDR2 SVGAGI. V lost 6 bases and J lost 5, with 9 bases in between. CDR3 nucleotide sequence: TGTGCCAGCAGATCTACAGGAGATACGCAGTATTTT. It translates to CASRSTGDTQYF.

This chain connects TRBV7-3 to TRBJ1-6; D is possibly TRBD1 (5 bases). Trimming shortened V by 4 bases and J by 9 bases, and 10 bases separated the two germline ends. This CDR3 region has 13 residues. The germline CDR1 and CDR2 sequences are SGHTA and FQGTGA. The CDR3 bases are TGTGCCAGCAGCTCCCGGGGGGGTTCACCCCTCCACTTT. This encodes CASSSRGGSPLHF.

This chain joins TRBV28 and TRBJ1-1; D is undetermined. CDR1 and CDR2 (germline): MDHEN, SYDVKM. V was cut by 1 base and J by 8 bases, with 8 bases left in between. The CDR3 length is 12 residues. The CDR3, as DNA: TGTGCCAGCAGTTTATTAACCCGGGAAGCTTTCTTT. Translating it yields CASSLLTREAFF.

This chain uses TRBV10-3 with TRBJ2-7; 9 nucleotides agree with TRBD1. The CDR3 is 14 residues long. Trimming at V came to 6 bases and at J to 1 base, leaving 4 bases not matched to a gene. Germline CDR1 and CDR2: ENHRY and SYGVKD. For the CDR3, the DNA is TGTGCCATCAGGGGACAGGGACAGTCCTACGAGCAGTACTTC. This sequence encodes CAIRGQGQSYEQYF.

This chain links TRBV6-6 with TRBJ1-2, with unresolved D. V was pared by 5 bases and J by 7 bases, with 11 bases between. Germline CDR1 and CDR2: MNHNY and SVGAGI (reference sequence). The CDR3 contains 12 residues. CDR3 DNA sequence: TGTGCCAGCAGTCTCGGTTCGGGTGGCTACACCTTC. Translated, it gives CASSLGSGGYTF.

In its sample, this clone was seen a few times. This chain uses TRBV18 with TRBJ2-7; weak D call: TRBD1 (6 bases). The CDR3 loop spans 16 amino acids. Germline CDR1 reads KGHSH; CDR2 reads LQKENI. V was clipped by 1 base and J by 0 bases, with 13 bases between them. CDR3 sequence reads: CASSPLRGTSSYEQYF. CDR3 nucleotides: TGTGCCAGCTCACCACTCAGGGGCACAAGCTCCTACGAGCAGTACTTC.

CDR3 bases: TGTGCCAGCACTGAGACCCAGGGGGCCTGGGATACGCAGTATTTT. Its protein product is CASTETQGAWDTQYF. This rearrangement joins TRBV6-1 to TRBJ2-3; 8 nucleotides align to TRBD1. Trimming at V came to 7 bases and at J to 6 bases, leaving 12 bases not matched to a gene. The germline gives CDR1 MNHNS, CDR2 SASEGT. The CDR3 covers 15 residues.

The rearrangement uses TRBV10-3 and TRBJ1-1, with D possibly being TRBD1 (6 bases). The CDR3 runs to 13 residues. The germline V gene has CDR1 ENHRY and CDR2 SYGVKD. CDR3 bases: TGTACCTCCAGACGGGACACGAACACTGAAGCTTTCTTT. It encodes CTSRRDTNTEAFF.

The CDR3 DNA reads as TGTGCCAGCAGCTTAGCCCCAGGGACAGGGGGTCAGTATTTT. This translates into CASSLAPGTGGQYF. The chain recombines TRBV11-2 with TRBJ2-3, with 11 nucleotides matching TRBD1. Per the germline V gene, CDR1 is SGHAT and CDR2 is FQNNGV. The CDR3 contains 14 residues. V was clipped by 1 base and J by 12 bases; unmatched bases: 6.

The chain recombines TRBV4-1 with TRBJ2-2; D unclear. CDR1 is MGHRA, CDR2 YSYEKL, per germline. This CDR3 comprises 16 residues. Deletions cut 4 bases from V and 4 bases from J, with 16 bases between. CDR3 nucleotide sequence: TGCGCCAGCAGCCCGCTCCGAGTGGAGAGCACCGGGGAGCTGTTTTTT. Its translation is CASSPLRVESTGELFF.

V is TRBV6-6 and J is TRBJ1-5; 7 bases line up with TRBD1. V was pared by 5 bases and J by 7 bases, with 5 bases of the junction left unmatched. This CDR3 region has 13 residues. The germline gives CDR1 MNHNY, CDR2 SVGAGI (reference sequence). The CDR3 bases are TGTGCCAGCAGTACAAGGGGGCCACAGCCCCAGCATTTT. This gives the protein CASSTRGPQPQHF.